The clone carrying this T cell receptor beta chain was recorded once. The table came from immunoSEQ multiplex PCR; TCRdb's copy has only in-frame clones and leaves some out. The table includes tens of thousands of clones, around 94% detected once. This record comes from a study of T cell changes during pregnancy in multiple sclerosis. The CDR3 consists of 16 residues. J lost 6 bases, V lost 0 bases, and 9 bases had no gene match. In germline, CDR1 is SGHRS, CDR2 YFSETQ. The input for sequencing was peripheral blood, taken before pregnancy. The sequence was obtained from a female donor with multiple sclerosis, enrolled in a pregnancy study. The V and J genes are TRBV5-1 and TRBJ2-1, with 7 positions matching TRBD1. CDR3 sequence: CASSLAKQGLSNEQFF. CDR3 DNA sequence: TGCGCCAGCAGCTTGGCGAAACAGGGGCTCTCCAATGAGCAGTTCTTC.